What follows are 18 T cell receptor beta chains derived from one specimen sequenced in a study of shared clonotypes between healthy human individuals. Method: immunoSEQ multiplex PCR; TCRdb's copy keeps in-frame clones and lacks some. The table lists roughly 2,000,000 clones, about 93% of them singletons. Naive CD8 cells were CD45RO-negative, positively selected for CCR7, excluding terminally differentiated effector memory CD45RA+ cells. The specimen was naive CD8+ T cells from PBMCs. The receptors were gathered from a man aged 18 to 35 in good health. Some clones in this sample may be carry-over from other donors' samples.

The V gene is TRBV5-8, the J gene TRBJ2-5; D is ambiguous. The CDR3 has 10 residues. The V end was cut by 3 bases, the J end by 9 bases, with 6 bases between. Germline V CDR1 and CDR2: SGHTS, YDEGEE. CDR3 in DNA: TGTGCCAGCAGCTCTCGGGCCCAGTACTTC. Encoded protein: CASSSRAQYF.

V is TRBV9 and J is TRBJ2-2; 7 bases map to TRBD1. The germline CDR1 and CDR2 sequences are SGDLS and YYNGEE. Trimming removed 3 bases from V and 7 bases from J; junction bases left unmatched: 6. The CDR3 totals 14 residues. In DNA, the CDR3 is TGTGCCAGCAGCGGCCAGAGGGGGCGCGGGGAGCTGTTTTTT. This sequence encodes CASSGQRGRGELFF.

This clone came up once. The chain recombines TRBV2 with TRBJ2-7, with D perhaps assigned TRBD1 or TRBD2 (7 bases each). This CDR3 is built from 14 residues. Germline loops: CDR1 SNHLY, CDR2 FYNNEI. The V gene lost 7 bases and the J gene lost 2 bases, with 15 bases spanning the gap. In DNA form, the CDR3 reads TGTGCCAGCACCGAGCGGGACAGCACCTACGAGCAGTACTTC. This gives the protein CASTERDSTYEQYF.

This clone has a single count. The chain uses TRBV4-1 and TRBJ2-1, with 10 nucleotides matching TRBD2. The CDR3 consists of 21 residues. Germline V gene lookup returns CDR1 MGHRA and CDR2 YSYEKL. J gave up 8 bases and V 0 bases, and 22 bases lay outside the gene matches. CDR3 residues: CASSQDGGYTSGASPGDEQFF. The CDR3, as DNA: TGCGCCAGCAGCCAAGATGGGGGATATACTAGCGGGGCGTCACCGGGCGATGAGCAGTTCTTC.

The chain employs TRBV9 and TRBJ2-1; 10 bases are a match to TRBD1. V was clipped by 7 bases and J by 9 bases; unmatched bases: 10. Germline CDR1 SGDLS, CDR2 YYNGEE. The CDR3 runs 14 residues. CDR3 residues: CASAGTGELGEQFF. Here the CDR3 DNA reads TGTGCCAGCGCCGGGACAGGGGAGTTGGGTGAGCAGTTCTTC.

This chain joins TRBV29-1 and TRBJ2-1, with TRBD2 matching over 8 bases. CDR1 SQVTM and CDR2 ANQGSEA come from the germline V gene. The CDR3 contains 11 residues. J gave up 9 bases and V 4 bases, and 2 bases lay outside the gene matches. CDR3 protein: CSVVSGSEQFF. Here the CDR3 DNA reads TGCAGCGTTGTGAGCGGGAGTGAGCAGTTCTTC.

The chain links TRBV10-3 to TRBJ2-7; no clear D. Germline V lookup: CDR1 ENHRY, CDR2 SYGVKD. Trimming removed 3 bases at V and 2 bases at J, with 5 bases between. This CDR3 comprises 12 residues. CDR3 loop: CAISDTTYEQYF. The CDR3 coding sequence is TGTGCCATCAGTGACACGACCTACGAGCAGTACTTC.

The rearrangement joins TRBV6-6 to TRBJ2-7; possible D gene TRBD2, 5 bases. Germline CDR1 reads MNHNY; CDR2 reads SVGAGI (reference sequence). This CDR3 region has 12 residues. V was clipped by 4 bases and J by 4 bases, with 8 bases between them. The CDR3 DNA reads TGTGCCAGCAGTTCGAGCGGATACGAGCAGTACTTC. Encoded protein: CASSSSGYEQYF.

This clone was observed a single time. J is TRBJ2-7 and V is TRBV29-1; no reliable D call. The CDR3 covers 12 residues. Trimming took 4 bases from V and 3 from J, leaving 10 bases between them. The germline V gene encodes CDR1 SQVTM and CDR2 ANQGSEA. Here the CDR3 reads CSVVPQGYEQYF. The CDR3 DNA reads as TGCAGCGTTGTGCCCCAAGGCTACGAGCAGTACTTC.

This rearrangement joins TRBV19 to TRBJ1-3; D gene unclear. CDR3 length: 15 residues. V was pared by 4 bases and J by 2 bases, with 12 bases between. Germline CDR1 and CDR2: LNHDA and SQIVND (reference sequence). This CDR3 is CASSTLLWAGNTIYF. DNA for the CDR3: TGTGCCAGTAGTACACTACTGTGGGCTGGAAACACCATATATTTT.

The chain carries TRBV11-2 and TRBJ1-2; D gene uncertain. CDR1 SGHAT and CDR2 FQNNGV come from the germline V gene. The CDR3 contains 16 residues. V lost 0 bases and J lost 6, with 17 bases in between. As DNA, the CDR3 is TGTGCCAGCAGCTTAGATAGAATCGGACCTCACCATGGCTACACCTTC. Translated, it gives CASSLDRIGPHHGYTF.

V usage is TRBV27 and J usage is TRBJ2-1, with D maybe TRBD1 (6 bases). The CDR3 has 12 amino acids. The germline V gene has CDR1 MNHEY and CDR2 SMNVEV (reference sequence). The V end lost 2 bases, the J end lost 11 bases, and 10 bases lay between the germline ends. CDR3 nucleotides: TGTGCCAGCAGTTTAGGACAGCGAAAGCAGTTCTTC. This encodes CASSLGQRKQFF.

V usage is TRBV28 and J usage is TRBJ2-7, with 10 bases identical to TRBD1. The CDR3 sequence is 15 residues long. Germline V gene lookup returns CDR1 MDHEN and CDR2 SYDVKM. Losses at the gene ends were 2 bases for V and 4 bases for J; bases not matched to a gene: 5. The CDR3 coding sequence is TGTGCCAGCAGTTTAAGGGACAGGGGCTGGTACGAGCAGTACTTC. The encoded protein is CASSLRDRGWYEQYF.

The chain has TRBV28 and TRBJ1-1; D gene uncertain. There are 14 residues in the CDR3. The germline CDR1 and CDR2 sequences are MDHEN and SYDVKM. V was pared by 6 bases and J by 10 bases, with 21 bases between. CDR3 in amino acids: CASRSPPGNRGAFF. CDR3 bases: TGTGCCAGCAGGTCACCCCCCGGGAACCGGGGAGCTTTCTTT.

Of note for this clone: Within the sample, other DNA sequences also encode this same CDR3. The chain combines TRBV19 with TRBJ2-1; TRBD2 agrees at 11 bases. The CDR3 spans 16 residues. After removal of 2 bases from V and 4 bases from J, the junction contained 4 bases not matched to a gene. Germline CDR1 is LNHDA and CDR2 is SQIVND (reference sequence). The CDR3 sequence: CASSISGTSGYNEQFF. CDR3 DNA: TGTGCCAGTAGTATATCCGGGACTAGCGGATACAATGAGCAGTTCTTC.

Written as DNA, the CDR3 is TGTGCCAGCAGTTTAGCAGGGTCCGGAGGCTACACCTTC. This translates into CASSLAGSGGYTF. This chain links TRBV28 with TRBJ1-2; tentatively, D is TRBD1 (5 bases). Germline CDR1 and CDR2: MDHEN and SYDVKM. CDR3 size: 13 residues. Between the trimmed V and J ends, which lost 2 bases and 8 bases, there was a span of 12 bases.

The V call is TRBV6-5, the J call TRBJ2-7; TRBD1 agrees at 9 bases. The CDR3 is 16 amino acids. Trimming removed 4 bases from V and 1 base from J; junction bases left unmatched: 8. Germline CDR1 and CDR2: MNHEY and SVGAGI. The CDR3 DNA is TGTGCCAGCAGTTCGCCCCTGGACAGGGGTTCCTACGAGCAGTACTTC. This encodes CASSSPLDRGSYEQYF.

The V gene is TRBV5-4, the J gene TRBJ2-5; D may be TRBD1 (8 bases). CDR1 and CDR2 from the germline V gene are SGHNT and YYREEE (reference sequence). V was shortened by 1 base and J by 4 bases, with 11 bases between the two germline ends. The CDR3 totals 14 residues. The CDR3 DNA sequence: TGTGCCAGCAGCTTGACAGGGGGGGCAGAGACCCAGTACTTC. Its translation: CASSLTGGAETQYF.